This T cell receptor beta chain was captured in a study of tissue T cells after allogeneic stem cell transplantation. Findings and caveats of the study: Only a limited share of tissue TCRs appeared in blood or spleen.

The length of the CDR3 is 11 residues. V was clipped by 6 bases and J by 2 bases, with 3 bases between them. Germline V CDR1 and CDR2: MSHET, SYDVDS. Sequencing of TCRbeta CDR3 at survey depth gave sequences and template counts. TCRdb's copy holds only in-frame clones and misses some; the assay was immunoSEQ multiplex PCR. The sample lists 20,000 to 25,000 clones; around 70% were seen once. With regard to this clone: The antigen remains undetermined. Each gene name is a mouse one. The CDR3 extends 1 residue past the end of the read, so its final part is completed from the germline J gene.

Sequencing used blood. This rearrangement joins TRBV29 to TRBJ2-5; D not resolved. This TCR came from a female BALB/c mouse in good health. Mouse MHC haplotype: H2-d. Incomplete CDR3 DNA: TGTGCTAGCAGGGCCCAAGACACCCAGTAC. It specifies CASRAQDTQY. The entire CDR3 protein reads CASRAQDTQYF.